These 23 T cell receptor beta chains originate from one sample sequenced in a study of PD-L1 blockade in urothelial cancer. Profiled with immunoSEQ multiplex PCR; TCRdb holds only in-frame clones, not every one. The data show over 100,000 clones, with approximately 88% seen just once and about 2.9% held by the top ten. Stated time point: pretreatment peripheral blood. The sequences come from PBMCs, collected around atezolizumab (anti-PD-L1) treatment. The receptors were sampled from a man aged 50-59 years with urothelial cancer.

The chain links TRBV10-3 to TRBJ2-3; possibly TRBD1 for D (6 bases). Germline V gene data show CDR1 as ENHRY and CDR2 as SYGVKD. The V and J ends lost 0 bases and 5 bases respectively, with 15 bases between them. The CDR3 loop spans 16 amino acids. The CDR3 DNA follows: TGTGCCATCAGTGAGTCCGGATGGGGGCGCCGAGATACGCAGTATTTT. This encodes CAISESGWGRRDTQYF.

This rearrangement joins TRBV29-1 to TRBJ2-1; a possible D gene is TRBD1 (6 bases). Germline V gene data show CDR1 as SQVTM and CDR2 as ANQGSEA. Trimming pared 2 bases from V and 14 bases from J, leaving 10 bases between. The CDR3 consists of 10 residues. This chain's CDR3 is CSVERDIEFF. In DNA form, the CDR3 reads TGCAGCGTTGAACGGGACATAGAGTTCTTC.

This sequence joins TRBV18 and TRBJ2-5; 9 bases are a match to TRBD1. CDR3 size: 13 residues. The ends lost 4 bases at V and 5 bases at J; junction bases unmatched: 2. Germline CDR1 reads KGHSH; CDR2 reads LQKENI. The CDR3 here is CASSLGQGETQYF. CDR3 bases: TGTGCCAGCTCACTGGGACAGGGCGAGACCCAGTACTTC.

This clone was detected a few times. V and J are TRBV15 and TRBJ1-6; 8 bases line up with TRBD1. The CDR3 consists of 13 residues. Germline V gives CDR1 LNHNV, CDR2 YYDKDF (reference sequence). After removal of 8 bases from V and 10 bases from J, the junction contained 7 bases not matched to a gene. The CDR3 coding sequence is TGTGCCACCTCGGACAGGGATATATCACCCCTCCACTTT. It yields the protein CATSDRDISPLHF.

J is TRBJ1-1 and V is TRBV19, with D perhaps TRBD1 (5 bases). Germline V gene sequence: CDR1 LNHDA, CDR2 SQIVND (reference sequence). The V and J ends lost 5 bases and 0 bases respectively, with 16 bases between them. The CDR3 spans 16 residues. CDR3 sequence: CASSPTVAGMNTEAFF. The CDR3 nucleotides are TGTGCCAGTAGTCCCACGGTCGCAGGGATGAACACTGAAGCTTTCTTT. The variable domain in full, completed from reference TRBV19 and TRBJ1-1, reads DGGITQSPKYLFRKEGQNVTLSCEQNLNHDAMYWYRQDPGQGLRLIYYSQIVNDFQKGDIAEGYSVSREKKESFPLTVTSAQKNPTAFYLCASSPTVAGMNTEAFFGQGTRLTVV.

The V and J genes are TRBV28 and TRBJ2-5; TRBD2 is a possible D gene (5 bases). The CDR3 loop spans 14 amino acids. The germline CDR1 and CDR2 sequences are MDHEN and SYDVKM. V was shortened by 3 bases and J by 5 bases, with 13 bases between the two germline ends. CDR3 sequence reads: CASSLRATFETQYF. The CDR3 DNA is TGTGCCAGCAGTTTGAGGGCCACCTTTGAGACCCAGTACTTC.

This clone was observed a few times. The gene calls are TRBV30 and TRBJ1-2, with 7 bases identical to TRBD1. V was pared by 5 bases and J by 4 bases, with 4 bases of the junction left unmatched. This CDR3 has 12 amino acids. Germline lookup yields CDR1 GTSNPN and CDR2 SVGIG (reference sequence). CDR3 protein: CAWQQGSYGYTF. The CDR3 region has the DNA TGTGCCTGGCAACAGGGGTCCTATGGCTACACCTTC.

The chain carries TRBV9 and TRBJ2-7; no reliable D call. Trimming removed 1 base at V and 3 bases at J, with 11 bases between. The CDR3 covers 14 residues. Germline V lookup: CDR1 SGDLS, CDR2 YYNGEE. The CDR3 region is CASSVSLSHYEQYF. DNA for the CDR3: TGTGCCAGCAGCGTAAGCTTGTCCCACTACGAGCAGTACTTC.

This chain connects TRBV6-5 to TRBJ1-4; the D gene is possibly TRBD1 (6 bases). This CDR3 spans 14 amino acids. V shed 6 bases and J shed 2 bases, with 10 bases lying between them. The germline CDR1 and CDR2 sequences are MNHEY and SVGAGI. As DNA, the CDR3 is TGTGCCAGCAGGCAGGGGTGGACTAATGAAAAACTGTTTTTT. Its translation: CASRQGWTNEKLFF.

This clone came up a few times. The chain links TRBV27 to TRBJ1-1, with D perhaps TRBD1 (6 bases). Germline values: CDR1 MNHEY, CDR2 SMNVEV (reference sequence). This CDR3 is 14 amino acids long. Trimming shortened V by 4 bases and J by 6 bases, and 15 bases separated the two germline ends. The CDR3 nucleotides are TGTGCCAGCAGTTACAGGGACCCCTCCTCTGAAGCTTTCTTT. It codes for CASSYRDPSSEAFF.

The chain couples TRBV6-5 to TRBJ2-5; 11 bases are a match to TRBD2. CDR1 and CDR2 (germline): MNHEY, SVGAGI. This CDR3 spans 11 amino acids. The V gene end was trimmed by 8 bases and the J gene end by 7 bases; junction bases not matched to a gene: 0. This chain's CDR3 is CASGTSGTQYF. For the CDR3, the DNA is TGTGCCAGCGGGACTAGCGGGACCCAGTACTTC.

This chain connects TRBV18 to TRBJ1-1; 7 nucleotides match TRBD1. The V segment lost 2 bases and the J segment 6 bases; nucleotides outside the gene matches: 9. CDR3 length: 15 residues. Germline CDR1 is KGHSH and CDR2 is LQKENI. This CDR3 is CASSPGYRGRAEAFF. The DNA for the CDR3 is TGTGCCAGCTCACCAGGTTACAGGGGTAGAGCTGAAGCTTTCTTT.

The CDR3 reads CATSRAGGTQSTDTQYF. The CDR3 coding sequence is TGTGCCACCAGCAGAGCGGGCGGGACCCAAAGCACAGATACGCAGTATTTT. The chain has TRBV15 and TRBJ2-3; possibly TRBD2 for D (6 bases). Germline CDR1 and CDR2: LNHNV and YYDKDF (reference sequence). The CDR3 contains 17 residues. The V and J ends lost 1 base and 0 bases respectively, with 14 bases between them.

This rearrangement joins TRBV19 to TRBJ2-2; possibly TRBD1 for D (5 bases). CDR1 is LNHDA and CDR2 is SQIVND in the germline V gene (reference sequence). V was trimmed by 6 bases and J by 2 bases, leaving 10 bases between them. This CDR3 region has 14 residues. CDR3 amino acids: CASRKRGNTGELFF. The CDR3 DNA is TGTGCCAGTAGGAAAAGGGGCAACACCGGGGAGCTGTTTTTT.

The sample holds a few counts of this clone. The DNA for the CDR3 is TGCGCCAGCAGCAGCGGACAGGGCCATAATTCACCCCTCCACTTT. Its translation: CASSSGQGHNSPLHF. V gene TRBV5-1 combines with J gene TRBJ1-6; 8 nucleotides align to TRBD1. Losses at the gene ends were 4 bases for V and 5 bases for J; bases not matched to a gene: 5. The germline gives CDR1 SGHRS, CDR2 YFSETQ. The CDR3 sequence is 15 residues long.

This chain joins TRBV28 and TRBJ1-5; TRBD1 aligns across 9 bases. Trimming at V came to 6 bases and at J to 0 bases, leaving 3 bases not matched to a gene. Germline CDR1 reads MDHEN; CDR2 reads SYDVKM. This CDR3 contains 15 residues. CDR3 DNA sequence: TGTGCCAGCAGGGGACAGGGTTATAGCAATCAGCCCCAGCATTTT. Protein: CASRGQGYSNQPQHF. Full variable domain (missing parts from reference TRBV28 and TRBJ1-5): DVKVTQSSRYLVKRTGEKVFLECVQDMDHENMFWYRQDPGLGLRLIYFSYDVKMKEKGDIPEGYSVSREKKERFSLILESASTNQTSMYLCASRGQGYSNQPQHFGDGTRLSIL.

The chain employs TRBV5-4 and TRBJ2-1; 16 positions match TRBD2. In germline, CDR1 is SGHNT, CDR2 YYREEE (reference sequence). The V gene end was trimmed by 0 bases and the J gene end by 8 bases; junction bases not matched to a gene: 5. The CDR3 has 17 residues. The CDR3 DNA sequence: TGTGCCAGCAGCTTGGCGGGACTAGCGGGAGGGCCCTATGAGCAGTTCTTC. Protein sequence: CASSLAGLAGGPYEQFF.

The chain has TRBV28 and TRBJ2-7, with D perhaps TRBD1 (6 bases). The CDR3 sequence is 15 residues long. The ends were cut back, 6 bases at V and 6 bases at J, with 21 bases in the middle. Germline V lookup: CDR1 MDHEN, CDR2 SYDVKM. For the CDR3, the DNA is TGTGCCAGCAGCCCCCCACAGGGCGCAGGAAGCGAGCAGTACTTC. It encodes CASSPPQGAGSEQYF.

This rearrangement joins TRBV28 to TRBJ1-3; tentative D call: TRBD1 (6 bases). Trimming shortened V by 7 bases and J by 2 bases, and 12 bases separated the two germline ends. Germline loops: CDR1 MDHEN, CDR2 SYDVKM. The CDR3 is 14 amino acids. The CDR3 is CASIKSGAGNTIYF. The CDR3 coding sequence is TGTGCCAGCATCAAATCAGGGGCTGGAAACACCATATATTTT.

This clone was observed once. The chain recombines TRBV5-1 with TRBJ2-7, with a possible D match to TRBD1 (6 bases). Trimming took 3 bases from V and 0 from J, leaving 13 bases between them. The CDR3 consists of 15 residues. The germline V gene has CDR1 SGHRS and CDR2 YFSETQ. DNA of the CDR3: TGCGCCAGCAGCTCGAATCAGGGGAACTCCTACGAGCAGTACTTC. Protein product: CASSSNQGNSYEQYF.

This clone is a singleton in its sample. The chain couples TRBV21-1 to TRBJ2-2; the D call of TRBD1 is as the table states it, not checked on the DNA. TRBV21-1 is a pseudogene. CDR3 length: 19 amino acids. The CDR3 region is CASSKAPRDRAGNTGELFF. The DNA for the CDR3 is TGTGCCAGCAGCAAAGCGCCACGGGACAGGGCCGGTAACACCGGGGAGCTGTTTTTT.

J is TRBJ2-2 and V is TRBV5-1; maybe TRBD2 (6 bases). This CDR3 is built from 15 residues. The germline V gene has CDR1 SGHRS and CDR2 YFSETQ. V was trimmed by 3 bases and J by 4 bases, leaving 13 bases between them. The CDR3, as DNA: TGCGCCAGCAGCTATGCGGGAATTGGCACCGGGGAGCTGTTTTTT. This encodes CASSYAGIGTGELFF.

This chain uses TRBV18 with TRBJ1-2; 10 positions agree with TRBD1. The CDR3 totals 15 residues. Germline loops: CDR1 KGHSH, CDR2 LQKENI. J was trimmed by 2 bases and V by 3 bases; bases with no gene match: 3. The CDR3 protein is CASSPAGQGNYGYTF. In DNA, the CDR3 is TGTGCCAGCTCACCGGCGGGACAGGGGAACTATGGCTACACCTTC.